This record concerns one T cell receptor (beta chain) sequence. With 5 bases clipped from V and 2 bases from J, the junction kept 7 bases outside the gene matches. The CDR3 is 18 residues long. From germline, CDR1 is PRHDT and CDR2 FYEKMQ (reference sequence). This entry belongs to a study of CD8 T cells in Susac syndrome. RNA was extracted with the RNeasy kit, and a quantity of about 0.45 to 1 ug was reverse transcribed using random hexamers. The CDR3 of TCR beta was amplified by immunoSEQ multiplex PCR across 54 Vbeta and 13 Jbeta. A single record per CDR3 protein comes from TCRdb applying MiXCR to the immunoSEQ multiplex PCR reads. The repertoire consists of approximately 230,000 distinct CDR3 sequences, with around 93% occurring once and the leading ten covering 0.065% to 0.075%. The multiple sclerosis control cohort comprised treatment-naive individuals presenting with stable or active relapsing-remitting disease. Negative magnetic isolation gave CD8+ and CD4+ cells; FACS enriched CD8+ TEMRA.

This TCR was recovered from a human donor with multiple sclerosis. V and J are TRBV13 and TRBJ2-1; 15 positions agree with TRBD2. Specimen: CD4+ T cells from PBMCs. The CDR3 DNA is TGTGCCAGCAGCCAGGGACTAGCGGGAGGCCCCCCCTACAATGAGCAGTTCTTC. As protein: CASSQGLAGGPPYNEQFF. Supplemented by reference TRBV13 and TRBJ2-1, the full variable domain reads AAGVIQSPRHLIKEKRETATLKCYPIPRHDTVYWYQQGPGQDPQFLISFYEKMQSDKGSIPDRFSAQQFSDYHSELNMSSLELGDSALYFCASSQGLAGGPPYNEQFFGPGTRLTVL.